These 13 T cell receptor beta chains came from one sample sequenced in a study of T cell responses to AZD1222 COVID-19 vaccine. Profiling relied on immunoSEQ multiplex PCR, and the TCRdb table lists in-frame clones only, not all of them. The sample records some 180,000 clones, over 90% being singletons. The source was peripheral blood, collected 28 days after the second AZD1222 dose. The receptor source for this set is an adult who received the AZD1222 COVID-19 vaccine.

This rearrangement joins TRBV7-9 to TRBJ2-5, with TRBD1 identical over 8 bases. This CDR3 spans 14 amino acids. Germline V gives CDR1 SEHNR, CDR2 FQNEAQ (reference sequence). V lost 5 bases and J lost 5; bases outside the gene matches: 7. CDR3 region: CASSPTGEGETQYF. DNA of the CDR3: TGTGCCAGCAGCCCGACAGGGGAAGGGGAGACCCAGTACTTC.

The chain has TRBV10-3 and TRBJ1-1, with D uncertain. Germline lookup yields CDR1 ENHRY and CDR2 SYGVKD. This CDR3 region has 15 residues. The V and J ends lost 11 bases and 0 bases respectively, with 19 bases between them. In nucleotides, the CDR3 is TGTGCCTCCCGAGGTTCGGGTGATATGAACACTGAAGCTTTCTTT. Its translation: CASRGSGDMNTEAFF.

The J gene is TRBJ1-2, the V gene TRBV10-1, with D possibly being TRBD1 (5 bases). Germline V gene lookup returns CDR1 WNHNN and CDR2 SYGVQD (reference sequence). This CDR3 spans 15 amino acids. Trimming left V 2 bases short and J 5 bases short, with 15 bases between. This CDR3 is CASSEVRQTKYGYTF. The DNA of the CDR3 is TGCGCCAGCAGTGAGGTCCGACAGACAAAGTATGGCTACACCTTC.

The rearrangement uses TRBV18 and TRBJ2-2; TRBD2 aligns across 13 bases. Losses at the gene ends were 5 bases for V and 6 bases for J; bases not matched to a gene: 9. The CDR3 spans 17 residues. Germline loops: CDR1 KGHSH, CDR2 LQKENI. The CDR3 here is CASSAGLAGVSPGELFF. Here the CDR3 DNA reads TGTGCCAGCTCAGCTGGACTAGCGGGAGTTTCCCCCGGGGAGCTGTTTTTT.

The chain has TRBV28 and TRBJ1-1, with D unresolved. Germline-derived CDR1 and CDR2 are MDHEN and SYDVKM. The CDR3 has 13 amino acids. V lost 8 bases, J lost 1 base, and 11 bases lay in between. The DNA for the CDR3 is TGTGCCAGCCACTTAGGACCGAACACTGAAGCTTTCTTT. It is translated as CASHLGPNTEAFF.

The rearrangement links TRBV4-2 to TRBJ2-1; TRBD2 aligns across 9 bases. V shed 2 bases and J 4 bases; nucleotides not matched to a gene: 9. Germline V gene lookup returns CDR1 LGHNA and CDR2 YNFKEQ. This CDR3 comprises 17 residues. CDR3 nucleotides: TGTGCCAGCAGCCAAATGGCTAGCGGGGTTCGTTACAATGAGCAGTTCTTC. Its translation: CASSQMASGVRYNEQFF.

This chain uses TRBV7-3 with TRBJ1-2, with D maybe TRBD1 (5 bases). Trimming left V 2 bases short and J 1 base short, with 14 bases between. CDR3 size: 16 residues. Germline CDR1 is SGHTA and CDR2 is FQGTGA. This CDR3 reads CASSLGSRGNNYGYTF. In DNA form, the CDR3 reads TGTGCCAGCAGCTTAGGTAGTCGGGGGAATAACTATGGCTACACCTTC.

CDR3 sequence: CASSFGGPIDEQYF. In DNA form, the CDR3 reads TGTGCCAGCAGCTTCGGGGGGCCTATCGACGAGCAGTACTTC. The chain recombines TRBV7-9 with TRBJ2-7, with D possibly TRBD2 on 7 matching bases. Trimming shortened V by 3 bases and J by 5 bases, and 14 bases separated the two germline ends. Germline values: CDR1 SEHNR, CDR2 FQNEAQ (reference sequence). The CDR3 covers 14 residues.

This rearrangement joins TRBV3-1 (or the pseudogene TRBV3-2) to TRBJ1-1; D unresolved. Deletions cut 4 bases from V and 0 bases from J, with 6 bases between. This CDR3 is built from 13 residues. CDR1 is LGHDT, CDR2 YNNKEL, per germline (reference sequence). The CDR3 is CASSPRMNTEAFF. The CDR3 bases are TGTGCCAGCAGCCCCCGCATGAACACTGAAGCTTTCTTT.

This chain uses TRBV7-2 with TRBJ1-5, with D perhaps matching TRBD1 (5 bases). V lost 2 bases to trimming and J lost 4 bases, with 12 bases between them. CDR1 and CDR2 from the germline V gene are SGHTA and FQGNSA. CDR3 length: 15 residues. The CDR3 reads CASSLTFEGNQPQHF. In nucleotides, the CDR3 is TGTGCCAGCAGCTTAACCTTCGAGGGGAATCAGCCCCAGCATTTT.

The chain recombines TRBV6-5 with TRBJ2-7; 9 bases are a match to TRBD2. CDR1 and CDR2 (germline): MNHEY, SVGAGI. The junction had 12 bases not matched to a gene; V was cut back by 6 bases and J by 6 bases. CDR3 size: 15 residues. This CDR3 reads CASRTTGTSFSEQYF. The CDR3 region has the DNA TGTGCCAGCAGGACCACCGGGACTAGCTTCTCCGAGCAGTACTTC.

V gene TRBV7-3 combines with J gene TRBJ1-1; D gene ambiguous. The V end was cut by 6 bases, the J end by 1 base, with 9 bases between. This CDR3 has 13 residues. Germline V CDR1 and CDR2: SGHTA, FQGTGA. CDR3 nucleotide sequence: TGTGCCAGCAGTCGGGCAGGGAACACTGAAGCTTTCTTT. Translating it yields CASSRAGNTEAFF. Using reference TRBV7-3 and TRBJ1-1 for the parts outside the CDR3, the full variable domain is GAGVSQTPSNKVTEKGKYVELRCDPISGHTALYWYRQSLGQGPEFLIYFQGTGAADDSGLPNDRFFAVRPEGSVSTLKIQRTERGDSAVYLCASSRAGNTEAFFGQGTRLTVV.

The genes are TRBV24-1 and TRBJ2-1; maybe TRBD2 (6 bases). CDR3 size: 17 residues. Germline CDR1 reads KGHDR; CDR2 reads SFDVKD. The V end was cut by 3 bases, the J end by 5 bases, with 19 bases between. The CDR3 region is CATSDAGSLEVHNEQFF. For the CDR3, the DNA is TGTGCCACCAGTGATGCCGGGAGCCTCGAGGTCCACAATGAGCAGTTCTTC.